A selection of T cell receptor beta chains follows, all from one sample in a study of human CD4 T cells and Enterobacteriaceae. Assay used: immunoSEQ multiplex PCR; TCRdb lists only in-frame clones, some missing. Of tens of thousands of clones listed, about 80% are singletons. The sequencing sample was made of memory CD4+ T cells from blood. These receptors were taken from a human donor in good health. CDR3s leave out the opening cysteine and the closing phenylalanine or tryptophan. Each record gives: CDR3 protein, V gene, CDR3 length, clone size. Rows may omit the clone size; those that give it use once, few, many or a size class.

ASSLAQVPNTGELF | TRBV7-7 | 14 | few
ASSLQGQGKNTGELF | TRBV27 | 15 | .
ASSLSTNTGELF | TRBV5-4 | 12 | .
ASRGGRGTSGRNEQF | TRBV2 | 15 | .
ASSLRDRGSPW | TRBV2 | 11 | .
ASSWDREETQY | TRBV18 | 11 | once
AWSQATYGYT | TRBV30 | 10 | .
AIMGQFNEKLF | TRBV27 | 11 | once
ASSQGRGRRNEQF | TRBV23-1 | 13 | .
ASSLTGTDSPYEQY | TRBV5-1 | 14 | .
ASTLSQVFSGANVLT | TRBV4-1 | 15 | .
ASQAGGDSNQPQH | TRBV7-9 | 13 | .
ASSLGLAGGPEELF | TRBV5-1 | 14 | .
ASKSDRAYNEQF | TRBV19 | 12 | .
ASSRDRGISGANVLT | TRBV5-1 | 15 | .
ASSVGIGTDTQY | TRBV9 | 12 | .
ASSPHTGNDQPQH | TRBV6-6 | 13 | medium-sized
ASSLRGSSVLQETQY | TRBV7-2 | 15 | .
ASSHPPQNSPLH | TRBV4-1 | 12 | .
ASSFSAVNQPQH | TRBV28 | 12 | .
ASGTAYEQY | TRBV6-1 | 9 | .
ASSLGQPDSGNTIY | TRBV5-1 | 14 | .
AISETASYEQY | TRBV10-3 | 11 | .
ASSPAGVYEQY | TRBV14 | 11 | .
ASSLAGQGIGIQY | TRBV7-2 | 13 | .
ASSLGGRETQY | TRBV5-1 | 11 | once
ASIPRTSGRGVEQF | TRBV7-9 | 14 | .
ATSPRQGRETQY | TRBV15 | 12 | .
ASGPLADNEQF | TRBV12-5 | 11 | .
ASSPDPFYGYT | TRBV18 | 11 | .
ASGSTDTQY | TRBV6-6 | 9 | .
ASSPWTGTTGTEAF | TRBV7-9 | 14 | .
ASSLDRGRVY | TRBV7-2 | 10 | .
ASSRGTEAF | TRBV28 | 9 | .
ASSLEGGGSPTKNIQY | TRBV7-2 | 16 | .
ASSLGQGADTQY | TRBV5-4 | 12 | .
ASSFGGAITEAF | TRBV28 | 12 | .
ASSDLRDRVGELF | TRBV7-6 | 13 | .
ASSLGGFSNTIY | TRBV5-6 | 12 | few
ASSFPGTGGNTIY | TRBV5-8 | 13 | .
ASNPLQGKNTEAF | TRBV27 | 13 | once
ASSSMRRLVSNEQF | TRBV7-2 | 14 | .